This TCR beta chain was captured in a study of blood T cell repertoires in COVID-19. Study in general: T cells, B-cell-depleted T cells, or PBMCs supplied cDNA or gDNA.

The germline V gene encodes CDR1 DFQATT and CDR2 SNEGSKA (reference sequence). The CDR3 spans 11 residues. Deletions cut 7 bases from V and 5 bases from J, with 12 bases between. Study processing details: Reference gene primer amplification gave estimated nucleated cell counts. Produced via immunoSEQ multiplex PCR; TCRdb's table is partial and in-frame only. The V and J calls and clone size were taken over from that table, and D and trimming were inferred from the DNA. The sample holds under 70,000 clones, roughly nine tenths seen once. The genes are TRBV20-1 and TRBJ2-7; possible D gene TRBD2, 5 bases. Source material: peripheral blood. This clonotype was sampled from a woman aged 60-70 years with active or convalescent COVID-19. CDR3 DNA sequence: TGCAGTGAGGACTTGGAAGACGAGCAGTACTTC. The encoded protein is CSEDLEDEQYF.